This passage covers 31 T cell receptor beta chains from one sample sequenced in a study of PD-1 blockade in classical Hodgkin lymphoma. Clones were read by immunoSEQ multiplex PCR, and TCRdb kept only the in-frame ones, dropping some. This table holds 20,000 to 25,000 clones, 70% to 85% found once. Described time point: cycle 4 day 1 (C4D1), after less than 7 weeks of nivolumab. Every patient was affected by relapse after autologous stem cell transplantation, while exposure to brentuximab vedotin was not uniform. The starting material was peripheral blood mononuclear cells (PBMCs), obtained before the fourth cycle of nivolumab. These TCRs come from a human donor with classical Hodgkin lymphoma.

The chain employs TRBV7-2 and TRBJ2-1; TRBD2 might be the D (6 bases). This CDR3 is built from 16 residues. Germline lookup yields CDR1 SGHTA and CDR2 FQGNSA. V was pared by 5 bases and J by 8 bases, with 22 bases between. The CDR3 sequence: CASSHDSGTFSDEQFF. The CDR3 region has the DNA TGTGCCAGCAGCCACGACTCCGGGACTTTCAGCGATGAGCAGTTCTTC.

This clone was observed a single time. The rearrangement uses TRBV19 and TRBJ2-7; D unclear. V lost 6 bases, J lost 6 bases, and 15 bases lay in between. The CDR3 spans 13 residues. Germline assignment: CDR1 LNHDA and CDR2 SQIVND (reference sequence). CDR3: CASSTGYIREQYF. CDR3 sequence (DNA): TGTGCCAGTAGCACCGGCTATATTCGCGAGCAGTACTTC.

In this sample, this clone turned up a few times. The chain employs TRBV2 and TRBJ2-7; TRBD1 matches 8 bases. The CDR3 sequence is 11 residues long. Looked up from germline, CDR1 is SNHLY and CDR2 is FYNNEI. The V and J ends lost 10 bases and 3 bases, in that order; junction bases with no gene match: 2. In nucleotides, the CDR3 is TGTGCCACGGGACAGGACTACGAGCAGTACTTC. Its protein is CATGQDYEQYF.

The chain uses TRBV9 and TRBJ2-7; either TRBD1 or TRBD2 may fit D (5 bases each). V gave up 5 bases and J gave up 2 bases, with 14 bases separating them. CDR1 is SGDLS and CDR2 is YYNGEE in the germline V gene. There are 14 residues in the CDR3. The CDR3 nucleotides read TGTGCCAGCAGTACCGGGGCGGGTACCTACGAGCAGTACTTC. This codes for CASSTGAGTYEQYF.

This chain connects TRBV5-1 to TRBJ2-3, with D unclear. Germline lookup yields CDR1 SGHRS and CDR2 YFSETQ. The CDR3 has 15 amino acids. The V end was cut by 5 bases, the J end by 0 bases, with 13 bases between. The CDR3 nucleotides read TGCGCCAGCAGATGGTCTGGAGCTAGCACAGATACGCAGTATTTT. It translates to CASRWSGASTDTQYF.

The chain recombines TRBV7-9 with TRBJ2-7; perhaps TRBD1 as D (5 bases). Germline CDR1 and CDR2: SEHNR and FQNEAQ (reference sequence). The CDR3 has 14 amino acids. The germline V and J ends were trimmed by 3 bases and 7 bases, with 16 bases remaining between them. The CDR3 DNA reads as TGTGCCAGCAGCTTGACAGCTTCCGTAGGAGAGCAGTACTTC. Residues: CASSLTASVGEQYF.

The gene calls are TRBV27 and TRBJ2-1, with unresolved D. This CDR3 spans 16 amino acids. The ends were cut back, 5 bases at V and 4 bases at J, with 18 bases in the middle. Germline V gives CDR1 MNHEY, CDR2 SMNVEV (reference sequence). CDR3 in amino acids: CASSPRRYSTYNEQFF. For the CDR3, the DNA is TGTGCCAGCAGTCCCCGCCGATATTCCACATACAATGAGCAGTTCTTC.

The rearrangement uses TRBV2 and TRBJ1-5, with D unclear. This CDR3 comprises 15 residues. Trimming took 4 bases from V and 2 from J, leaving 12 bases between them. Germline V gene sequence: CDR1 SNHLY, CDR2 FYNNEI. The CDR3 sequence is CASSGAGSGNQPQHF. The CDR3 DNA sequence: TGTGCCAGCAGTGGGGCAGGTTCAGGCAATCAGCCCCAGCATTTT.

V gene TRBV5-1 combines with J gene TRBJ2-1; D call uncertain. Trimming took 0 bases from V and 9 from J, leaving 10 bases between them. The CDR3 contains 13 residues. Looked up from germline, CDR1 is SGHRS and CDR2 is YFSETQ. This CDR3 reads CASSLEGPLEQFF. The DNA of the CDR3 is TGCGCCAGCAGCTTGGAGGGCCCACTTGAGCAGTTCTTC.

The V call is TRBV6-5, the J call TRBJ2-2; D is tentatively TRBD1 or TRBD2 (6 bases each). This CDR3 region has 15 residues. Trimming cost V 4 bases and J 0 bases, with 9 bases left between them. Germline loops: CDR1 MNHEY, CDR2 SVGAGI. The CDR3 DNA reads as TGTGCCAGCAGTTGGGGGGCTGCGAACACCGGGGAGCTGTTTTTT. Translating gives CASSWGAANTGELFF.

This clone is labeled medium-sized. For the CDR3, the DNA is TGCGCCAGCAGCCAAGCCCGCGACCCATCAAACAGGCATGAGCAGTTCTTC. This gives the protein CASSQARDPSNRHEQFF. The J gene is TRBJ2-1, the V gene TRBV4-1; possible D gene TRBD1, 5 bases. CDR1 and CDR2 (germline): MGHRA, YSYEKL. Deletions cut 1 base from V and 8 bases from J, with 21 bases between. The CDR3 loop spans 17 amino acids.

V is TRBV12-5 and J is TRBJ2-1, with no clear D. The CDR3 contains 13 residues. V lost 6 bases and J 9 bases, leaving 15 bases between the germline ends. CDR1 and CDR2 (germline): LGHNT, FRNRAP. The CDR3 sequence is CASGIPGQSEQFF. The CDR3 nucleotides read TGTGCTAGTGGAATACCCGGCCAGTCTGAGCAGTTCTTC. Filled out from reference TRBV12-5 and TRBJ2-1, the complete variable domain reads DARVTQTPRHKVTEMGQEVTMRCQPILGHNTVFWYRQTMMQGLELLAYFRNRAPLDDSGMPKDRFSAEMPDATLATLKIQPSEPRDSAVYFCASGIPGQSEQFFGPGTRLTVL.

This clone showed up just once. This chain uses TRBV10-1 with TRBJ2-3, with 8 bases identical to TRBD2. The CDR3 runs to 15 residues. CDR1 is WNHNN, CDR2 SYGVQD, per germline (reference sequence). V shed 4 bases and J 4 bases; nucleotides not matched to a gene: 7. The CDR3 sequence: CASSGRREGPDTQYF. The CDR3 DNA sequence: TGCGCCAGCAGTGGTCGTCGGGAGGGCCCAGATACGCAGTATTTT.

The chain employs TRBV14 and TRBJ2-5; no firm D call. In germline, CDR1 is SGHDN, CDR2 FVKESK. This CDR3 has 13 residues. V gave up 4 bases and J gave up 0 bases, with 6 bases separating them. CDR3 bases: TGTGCCAGCAGCCCACTCTACCAAGAGACCCAGTACTTC. Amino acid sequence: CASSPLYQETQYF.

V is TRBV6-5 and J is TRBJ1-2, with 8 nucleotides matching TRBD1. Trimming at V came to 2 bases and at J to 8 bases, leaving 7 bases not matched to a gene. The CDR3 runs to 14 residues. Germline CDR1 and CDR2: MNHEY and SVGAGI. In DNA form, the CDR3 reads TGTGCCAGCAGTTACGGACAGGGTCTGATGGGCTACACCTTC. Its translation: CASSYGQGLMGYTF.

DNA for the CDR3: TGCGCCAGCGGATCTGGGACTCAACGGAGTGAAAAACTGTTTTTT. It yields the protein CASGSGTQRSEKLFF. The V and J genes are TRBV5-1 and TRBJ1-4; perhaps TRBD1 as D (5 bases). The CDR3 has 15 residues. The ends were cut back, 7 bases at V and 7 bases at J, with 20 bases in the middle. CDR1 and CDR2 from the germline V gene are SGHRS and YFSETQ.

This chain links TRBV30 with TRBJ1-1; no firm D call. The CDR3 covers 11 residues. The V gene lost 8 bases and the J gene lost 6 bases, with 13 bases spanning the gap. Germline CDR1 reads GTSNPN; CDR2 reads SVGIG (reference sequence). CDR3 sequence (DNA): TGTGCCCGGGAATATGCCGCTGAAGCTTTCTTT. Its translation is CAREYAAEAFF.

In nucleotides, the CDR3 is TGCAGCGTTTCGAGACAGACACTCCGCAATGAGCAGTTCTTC. Its protein is CSVSRQTLRNEQFF. This rearrangement joins TRBV29-1 to TRBJ2-1; tentative D call: TRBD1 (5 bases). Per germline, CDR1 SQVTM and CDR2 ANQGSEA. The ends were cut back, 5 bases at V and 6 bases at J, with 17 bases in the middle. The CDR3 covers 14 residues.

The V and J genes are TRBV11-3 and TRBJ2-1; TRBD2 agrees at 8 bases. Germline CDR1 is SGHNT and CDR2 is YENEEA. The length of the CDR3 is 15 residues. The trim removed 5 bases at V and 2 bases at J, leaving 5 bases unmatched. The CDR3 DNA sequence: TGTGCCAGCAGCCGTAGCGGGGACGCCTACAATGAGCAGTTCTTC. Its translation: CASSRSGDAYNEQFF.

V and J are TRBV9 and TRBJ1-2; TRBD1 agrees at 7 bases. In germline, CDR1 is SGDLS, CDR2 YYNGEE. This CDR3 spans 14 amino acids. The V and J ends lost 4 bases and 3 bases, in that order; junction bases with no gene match: 6. The CDR3 DNA follows: TGTGCCAGCAGCCCAGGACAGGTTGACTATGGCTACACCTTC. Protein sequence: CASSPGQVDYGYTF.

This CDR3 reads CASSLPQGTLSYEQYF. The CDR3 DNA is TGCGCCAGCAGCTTGCCACAGGGGACCCTTTCCTACGAGCAGTACTTC. V is TRBV5-1 and J is TRBJ2-7; 7 bases map to TRBD1. The CDR3 loop spans 16 amino acids. After removal of 1 base from V and 1 base from J, the junction contained 8 bases not matched to a gene. CDR1 SGHRS and CDR2 YFSETQ come from the germline V gene.

This clone was counted between two and nine times. The chain carries TRBV19 and TRBJ2-1; D tentatively fits TRBD1 or TRBD2 (6 bases each). Germline CDR1 is LNHDA and CDR2 is SQIVND (reference sequence). Trimming removed 8 bases from V and 8 bases from J, with 13 bases in between. This CDR3 is 12 amino acids long. CDR3 protein: CASRRGVYEQFF. The CDR3 DNA follows: TGTGCCAGTCGGAGGGGGGTCTATGAGCAGTTCTTC.

V is TRBV18 and J is TRBJ1-2; 9 positions agree with TRBD1. Germline assignment: CDR1 KGHSH and CDR2 LQKENI. The V segment lost 0 bases and the J segment 7 bases; nucleotides outside the gene matches: 6. This CDR3 has 15 residues. DNA of the CDR3: TGTGCCAGCTCACCACCGACCGGGACAGGGTTTGGCTACACCTTC. This codes for CASSPPTGTGFGYTF.

This clone occurred a few times. V and J are TRBV19 and TRBJ1-1; TRBD1 is a possible D gene (6 bases). The CDR3 runs 18 residues. The germline V gene encodes CDR1 LNHDA and CDR2 SQIVND (reference sequence). V lost 2 bases to trimming and J lost 6 bases, with 25 bases between them. The CDR3 loop reads CASSILLLGTQVWAEAFF. The DNA for the CDR3 is TGTGCCAGTAGTATATTACTTCTCGGGACACAGGTTTGGGCTGAAGCTTTCTTT.

The CDR3 nucleotides are TGTGCCAGCAGTTCTACCCGTCCCCAGCATTTT. It is translated as CASSSTRPQHF. The V gene is TRBV28, the J gene TRBJ1-5; no clear D gene. The CDR3 sequence is 11 residues long. Germline V gene sequence: CDR1 MDHEN, CDR2 SYDVKM. Trimming shortened V by 4 bases and J by 10 bases, and 8 bases separated the two germline ends.

V gene TRBV11-3 combines with J gene TRBJ2-1; D not certain. CDR1 and CDR2 from the germline V gene are SGHNT and YENEEA. The CDR3 length is 13 residues. Trimming removed 0 bases from V and 10 bases from J, with 10 bases in between. The CDR3 coding sequence is TGTGCCAGCAGCTTAGATCCGGGTTACGAGCAGTTCTTC. Encoded protein: CASSLDPGYEQFF.

J is TRBJ2-1 and V is TRBV7-2, with 8 bases lining up with TRBD2. Germline V gives CDR1 SGHTA, CDR2 FQGNSA. The CDR3 is made up of 16 amino acids. V dropped 2 bases and J dropped 4; count of bases not matched to a gene: 7. CDR3: CASSLLPGLVYNEQFF. The CDR3 bases are TGTGCCAGCAGCTTACTCCCGGGACTAGTATACAATGAGCAGTTCTTC.

V gene TRBV28 combines with J gene TRBJ1-3; the D gene is possibly TRBD1 (5 bases). Germline CDR1 reads MDHEN; CDR2 reads SYDVKM. V lost 4 bases to trimming and J lost 8 bases, with 9 bases between them. CDR3 size: 12 residues. The CDR3 region is CASSYGGYTIYF. CDR3 in DNA: TGTGCCAGCAGTTACGGGGGATACACCATATATTTT.

The chain carries TRBV9 and TRBJ1-4, with TRBD1 matching 8 bases. The CDR3 runs 16 residues. Looked up from germline, CDR1 is SGDLS and CDR2 is YYNGEE. The ends lost 0 bases at V and 8 bases at J; junction bases unmatched: 9. The CDR3 region has the DNA TGTGCCAGCAGCGTAGGCCAGAACAGGGGGTGGGAAAAACTGTTTTTT. Amino acids: CASSVGQNRGWEKLFF.

The J gene is TRBJ2-3, the V gene TRBV19; 8 nucleotides align to TRBD1. The junction had 15 bases not matched to a gene; V was cut back by 2 bases and J by 2 bases. The CDR3 is 19 residues long. CDR1 is LNHDA, CDR2 SQIVND, per germline (reference sequence). CDR3 protein: CASSIRIGTGLTYTDTQYF. CDR3 nucleotide sequence: TGTGCCAGTAGTATACGCATCGGGACAGGTTTGACTTACACAGATACGCAGTATTTT. Looking up the rest from reference TRBV19 and TRBJ2-3 gives the full variable domain: DGGITQSPKYLFRKEGQNVTLSCEQNLNHDAMYWYRQDPGQGLRLIYYSQIVNDFQKGDIAEGYSVSREKKESFPLTVTSAQKNPTAFYLCASSIRIGTGLTYTDTQYFGPGTRLTVL.

This chain uses TRBV19 with TRBJ1-5; D is undetermined. The germline V gene encodes CDR1 LNHDA and CDR2 SQIVND (reference sequence). V lost 5 bases to trimming and J lost 1 base, with 6 bases between them. The CDR3 has 13 amino acids. The CDR3 reads CASSLQSNQPQHF. DNA for the CDR3: TGTGCCAGTAGTCTGCAGAGCAATCAGCCCCAGCATTTT.